The T cell receptor beta chain under discussion was sequenced for a study of identical twins (dated by TCRdb to about 2016). For the wider study: The study deep-sequenced TCR alpha and beta repertoires from monozygotic twins, unrelated adults of various ages and cord blood to test whether fetal clonotypes persist. Replicate twin experiments were performed at different times using different library preparation protocols to rule out contamination.

Library prep was done by 5' RACE. For sequencing, an Illumina HiSeq 2000 was employed. Template switching introduced a universal primer binding site; the final cDNA contained a unique molecular identifier, enabling accurate counting of TCR cDNA molecules. Specific primers in the conserved constant-segment region were used to synthesize first-strand cDNA for the TCR alpha and beta chains. To control for contamination, every cDNA library carried two barcodes: a SMART-Mk sample barcode plus Illumina barcodes. TruSeq adapter sequences, together with Illumina sample barcodes, were added in two successive PCR steps. The TCR alpha and beta cDNA libraries were sequenced on the Illumina HiSeq platform using custom primers. As for the original processing: Raw reads were processed with MiGEC to extract unique molecular identifiers, and MiXCR was used to determine CDR3 positions. Recombination models were inferred per individual with the repgenHMM and IGoR tools using an EM algorithm. Shared clonotypes were analyzed with the tcR package in R, and sharing was normalized by the product of cloneset sizes. To study raw recombination free of thymic and clonal selection effects, out-of-frame nonproductive sequences were analyzed. The raw public reads went through TCRdb reprocessing: fastp at Q25, MiXCR clone calling, in-frame beta chains kept. Every distinct CDR3 protein forms one entry, paired with its most common genes and DNA. The V and J calls and clone size come from TCRdb's table, not from the authors' own analysis. Recorded for this sample are more than 1.5 million distinct CDR3 sequences; 25% to 35% of them occurred a single time. The ten largest clones take up over 0.25% of the sample.

Every donor was a healthy Caucasian. Broad study findings and their caveats: In monozygotic twins, recombination models systematically underestimated out-of-frame TCR alpha sharing, but the models matched the sharing seen between unrelated individuals. Out-of-frame TCR alpha sequences shared between twins showed an excess of low generation-probability sequences compared with coincidental sharing between unrelated individuals. Abundant cord blood beta clonotypes carried fewer insertions; young adult naive repertoires showed a weaker similar trend, while memory repertoires showed none. The excess sharing between twins in beta out-of-frame sequences was weaker because fewer shared sequences reduced the signal-to-noise ratio. Zero-insertion analyses could be partly confounded by invariant T cells such as MAIT and iNKT, though diverse VJ usage argued against such confounding for most clonotypes. Because the same donors could not be followed over many years, the conclusions relied on cross-sectional statistical analysis.

As for this clonotype: Its antigen has not been determined. Per-base quality was not reported, and no clone a single base away is much larger than it.

Source material: cord blood. The sequence was collected from a newborn girl in good health.

The sequence in DNA is TGTGCCAGCGGGAAGAGACCTAGGACTAGCGGGAGCTCCTACGAGCAGTACTTC. The encoded protein is CASGKRPRTSGSSYEQYF. The rearranged segments are TRBV6-1 and TRBJ2-7; 13 central bases correspond to TRBD2. V is pruned by 8 bases and J by 0 bases, leaving 13 bases of the junction without a gene match. CDR1 and CDR2 were assigned from the germline V gene as MNHNS and SASEGT. The CDR3 contains 18 residues, cysteine and phenylalanine counted. The kept DNA is CDR3 alone, 54 bases in frame from the first base.